This is a list of T cell receptor beta chains from one sample in a study of PD-1 blockade in classical Hodgkin lymphoma. Sequencing used immunoSEQ multiplex PCR; TCRdb keeps in-frame clones, though not all of them. Here the sample spans tens of thousands of clones, 94% being singletons. Source material: peripheral blood mononuclear cells (PBMCs). The receptor set was obtained from a human donor with classical Hodgkin lymphoma. The CDR3 runs from the conserved cysteine through the conserved F or W. Each record gives: J gene, clone size, V gene, CDR3 length, D gene, CDR3 DNA, CDR3 protein. D genes are given only for firm matches. Only some rows state a clone size, as once, few, many or a class for expanded clones.

TRBJ1-2,-,TRBV30,13,TRBD1,TGTGCCTGGCTGGAGGGGGCGCCGAGTGGCTACACCTTC,CAWLEGAPSGYTF
TRBJ1-6,-,TRBV19,15,TRBD1,TGTGCCAGTAGTATGGGACAGTCCTATAATTCACCCCTCCACTTT,CASSMGQSYNSPLHF
TRBJ1-3,-,TRBV11-2,11,-,TGTGCCAGCAGCCCTCGGGACACCATATATTTT,CASSPRDTIYF
TRBJ2-5,-,TRBV18,14,-,TGTGCCAGCTCAGACCGGGCGTACCAAGAGACCCAGTACTTC,CASSDRAYQETQYF
TRBJ2-1,-,TRBV7-2,16,-,TGTGCCAGCAGTTACGACAGGAGCTACCCTTACAATGAGCAGTTCTTC,CASSYDRSYPYNEQFF
TRBJ2-5,-,TRBV14,16,-,TGTGCCAGCAGCCAAGATGCATTCGCAGGTCGGGAGACCCAGTACTTC,CASSQDAFAGRETQYF
TRBJ1-4,once,TRBV4-1,16,-,TGCGCCAGCAGCCAGGAAACGACGGGGGGCGGTGAAAAACTGTTTTTT,CASSQETTGGGEKLFF
TRBJ2-7,-,TRBV29-1,14,-,TGCAGCGTTGAAGATCTTGGACGGGGTTCCGAGCAGTACTTC,CSVEDLGRGSEQYF
TRBJ2-3,-,TRBV7-9,14,TRBD2,TGTGCCAGCAGCTTGAGCGGGAGCCCAGATACGCAGTATTTT,CASSLSGSPDTQYF
TRBJ1-3,-,TRBV30,16,-,TGTGCCTGGAGTTATGGGACAAAGAAAACTGGAAACACCATATATTTT,CAWSYGTKKTGNTIYF
TRBJ1-5,-,TRBV9,13,-,TGTGCCAGCAGCGCCCTTGGGTTTCAGCCCCAGCATTTT,CASSALGFQPQHF
TRBJ2-7,-,TRBV13,15,-,TGTGCCAGCAGCACCAGGCGGATGGGGCCCTACGAGCAGTACTTC,CASSTRRMGPYEQYF
TRBJ2-5,-,TRBV4-1,16,-,TGCGCCAGCAGCCAAGGTGGGGGGACGGACCAAGAGACCCAGTACTTC,CASSQGGGTDQETQYF
TRBJ1-5,-,TRBV30,12,-,TGTGCCTGGAGTGAAGGGGGTCAGCCCCAGCATTTT,CAWSEGGQPQHF
TRBJ2-3,-,TRBV7-2,12,-,TGTGCCGGAAGAAGGGGAGCCGATACGCAGTATTTT,CAGRRGADTQYF
TRBJ1-1,-,TRBV7-9,14,TRBD1,TGTGCCAGCAGCGCGGACAGGGGGGGCACTGAAGCTTTCTTT,CASSADRGGTEAFF
TRBJ1-6,-,TRBV28,14,-,TGTGCCAGCAGCCCCGGTGGGTATAATTCACCCCTCCACTTT,CASSPGGYNSPLHF
TRBJ2-1,-,TRBV9,16,-,TGTGCCAGCAGCCCCCGGGGAAGCGGCGTATACAATGAGCAGTTCTTC,CASSPRGSGVYNEQFF
TRBJ2-7,-,TRBV11-2,15,-,TGTGCCAGCAGCTTCGCAGGGACCCTCTCCTACGAGCAGTACTTC,CASSFAGTLSYEQYF